This T cell receptor (beta chain) was sequenced in a study of tumor-infiltrating lymphocytes in primary liver carcinoma. Whole-study context: Aged between 30 and 69 years, the patients were men and women.

Germline values: CDR1 SGHNT, CDR2 YYREEE (reference sequence). CDR3 length: 14 residues. With a constant-region primer, TCR beta cDNA was made from about 0.55 ug of total RNA. What produced the TCR beta libraries was three nested multiplex PCR rounds using slightly modified ARM-PCR. Each of the first two PCR rounds ran approximately 10 cycles with TRBV1-TRBV30 forward and C-beta reverse primers. TCRdb re-called the multiplex PCR reads with MiXCR, one entry per CDR3 protein. This table holds about 190,000 distinct CDR3 sequences, about 85% found once. This clonotype was seen a handful of times. A much larger clone sits a single nucleotide away, making a read error possible. Total RNA and DNA came together from about 19-30 mg of bulk tissue without cell sorting.

The rearrangement links TRBV5-4 to TRBJ2-7; maybe TRBD2 (6 bases). The specimen sequenced was tumor tissue from primary liver carcinoma. This clonotype originated in a man aged 40-55 years with primary liver carcinoma and hepatitis B virus infection. Written as DNA, the CDR3 is TGTGACAGCAGCTCCGGGAGAGAGGGCTACGAGCAGTACTTC. The encoded protein is CDSSSGREGYEQYF.